The 20 T cell receptor beta chains reported below all come from one sample, sequenced in a study of T cell repertoires in cytomegalovirus infection. Via MiXCR, TCRdb re-called the reads, giving one row per CDR3 protein. The sample consists of 450,000 to 600,000 distinct CDR3 sequences, about 39% of them appearing once. These TCRs' antigens remain unknown. The sample consisted of cultured PBMCs, taken from culture after CMV antigen stimulation. The receptor source for this set is a human donor in good health (CMV status not recorded). Some clones in this sample may be carry-over from other donors' samples.

The V gene is TRBV7-2, the J gene TRBJ1-2; weak D call: TRBD1 (5 bases). CDR1 SGHTA and CDR2 FQGNSA come from the germline V gene. This CDR3 has 13 amino acids. V was shortened by 5 bases and J by 4 bases, with 11 bases between the two germline ends. The CDR3 DNA is TGTGCCAGCAGCACCCGGGACGTCTATGGCTACACCTTC. Translating gives CASSTRDVYGYTF.

The chain's CDR3 is CSVVVTSGQETQYF. DNA of the CDR3: TGCAGCGTTGTCGTAACTAGCGGCCAAGAGACCCAGTACTTC. The chain uses TRBV29-1 and TRBJ2-5; 8 bases match TRBD2. The CDR3 consists of 14 residues. Unmatched junction bases numbered 5, after V lost 4 bases and J lost 1 base. CDR1 SQVTM and CDR2 ANQGSEA come from the germline V gene.

The chain uses TRBV12-3 or TRBV12-4 and TRBJ2-1, with 7 bases matching TRBD2. V dropped 6 bases and J dropped 5; count of bases not matched to a gene: 7. This CDR3 spans 14 amino acids. This chain's CDR3 is CASRPRGRDNEQFF. CDR3 DNA sequence: TGTGCCAGCAGGCCACGGGGGAGGGACAATGAGCAGTTCTTC.

The genes are TRBV19 and TRBJ1-1, with unresolved D. This CDR3 contains 14 residues. Deletions cut 3 bases from V and 0 bases from J, with 8 bases between. Germline V lookup: CDR1 LNHDA, CDR2 SQIVND (reference sequence). CDR3 nucleotide sequence: TGTGCCAGTAGTATTGGATGGATGAACACTGAAGCTTTCTTT. This codes for CASSIGWMNTEAFF.

The gene calls are TRBV7-6 and TRBJ1-5; D not resolved. The length of the CDR3 is 14 residues. Germline lookup yields CDR1 SGHVS and CDR2 FNYEAQ. The V and J ends lost 2 bases and 6 bases respectively, with 11 bases between them. CDR3 in DNA: TGTGCCAGCAGCTTAAGTCTGAGCGCTCAGCCCCAGCATTTT. Translating gives CASSLSLSAQPQHF.

This clonotype was seen only a few times. The chain recombines TRBV11-2 with TRBJ2-1; a possible D gene is TRBD2 (5 bases). CDR1 is SGHAT, CDR2 FQNNGV, per germline. There are 17 residues in the CDR3. Trimming took off 5 bases at V and 2 bases at J, with 19 bases between the two ends. In DNA form, the CDR3 reads TGTGCCAGCAGCCCAAAAACTCGGCTAGCCCCCTACAATGAGCAGTTCTTC. Translated: CASSPKTRLAPYNEQFF.

This clonotype appeared a few times. The chain joins TRBV6-1 to TRBJ2-3; 7 nucleotides line up with TRBD2. J lost 0 bases, V lost 4 bases, and 7 bases had no gene match. The CDR3 totals 16 residues. The germline CDR1 and CDR2 sequences are MNHNS and SASEGT. The CDR3 here is CASSAMGLLSTDTQYF. The CDR3 DNA is TGTGCCAGCAGTGCCATGGGACTATTAAGCACAGATACGCAGTATTTT.

This clonotype was seen more than once but under ten times. The chain joins TRBV2 to TRBJ1-2; a possible D gene is TRBD1 (5 bases). V lost 3 bases, J lost 5 bases, and 16 bases lay in between. CDR1 is SNHLY, CDR2 FYNNEI, per germline. The CDR3 consists of 15 residues. CDR3 nucleotides: TGTGCCAGCAGTGATTCTGAGGCGGGGCGGTATGGCTACACCTTC. It yields the protein CASSDSEAGRYGYTF.

This clonotype was picked up a small number of times. The V and J genes are TRBV11-2 and TRBJ2-3; D ambiguous. In germline, CDR1 is SGHAT, CDR2 FQNNGV. The CDR3 extends over 15 amino acids. Trimming removed 4 bases at V and 0 bases at J, with 11 bases between. This CDR3 reads CASSYRALSTDTQYF. The CDR3 DNA is TGTGCCAGCAGCTACCGGGCCCTTAGCACAGATACGCAGTATTTT. The full variable domain, with the rest looked up from reference TRBV11-2 and TRBJ2-3, is EAGVAQSPRYKIIEKRQSVAFWCNPISGHATLYWYQQILGQGPKLLIQFQNNGVVDDSQLPKDRFSAERLKGVDSTLKIQPAKLEDSAVYLCASSYRALSTDTQYFGPGTRLTVL.

The chain couples TRBV6-1 to TRBJ1-5, with unresolved D. The germline V gene encodes CDR1 MNHNS and CDR2 SASEGT. CDR3 size: 12 residues. The CDR3 loop reads CASCRRNQPQHF. CDR3 nucleotides: TGTGCAAGCTGTAGGCGCAATCAGCCCCAGCATTTT.

This clonotype was counted a single time. This CDR3 reads CASSRAPIAYEQYF. For the CDR3, the DNA is TGTGCCAGTTCGCGGGCGCCCATCGCCTACGAGCAGTACTTC. V is TRBV5-4 and J is TRBJ2-7, with a possible D match to TRBD2 (5 bases). There are 14 residues in the CDR3. In germline, CDR1 is SGHNT, CDR2 YYREEE (reference sequence). V was trimmed by 8 bases and J by 2 bases, leaving 17 bases between them.

Here the CDR3 reads CASSFAAANYGYTF. The CDR3 DNA sequence: TGTGCCAGCAGTTTCGCGGCAGCTAACTATGGCTACACCTTC. J is TRBJ1-2 and V is TRBV28; D ambiguous. Germline V gene sequence: CDR1 MDHEN, CDR2 SYDVKM. The germline V and J ends were trimmed by 3 bases and 0 bases, with 8 bases remaining between them. This CDR3 comprises 14 residues.

The chain couples TRBV7-2 to TRBJ1-5, with D unclear. The germline V gene has CDR1 SGHTA and CDR2 FQGNSA. The V and J ends lost 1 base and 8 bases respectively, with 12 bases between them. The CDR3 extends over 14 amino acids. CDR3 nucleotide sequence: TGTGCCAGCAGCTTAGGGGGAGGGCCAGAGCCCCAGCATTTT. This codes for CASSLGGGPEPQHF.

The chain couples TRBV11-2 to TRBJ1-4; 9 bases line up with TRBD1. This CDR3 is built from 15 residues. Trimming cost V 5 bases and J 6 bases; bases outside gene matches: 7. Germline V CDR1 and CDR2: SGHAT, FQNNGV. DNA for the CDR3: TGTGCCAGCAGCGCACACAGGGGGCGCTATGAAAAACTGTTTTTT. It specifies CASSAHRGRYEKLFF. Variable domain in full (rest from reference TRBV11-2 and TRBJ1-4): EAGVAQSPRYKIIEKRQSVAFWCNPISGHATLYWYQQILGQGPKLLIQFQNNGVVDDSQLPKDRFSAERLKGVDSTLKIQPAKLEDSAVYLCASSAHRGRYEKLFFGSGTQLSVL.

The rearrangement links TRBV6-1 to TRBJ2-5, with TRBD2 as a possible D gene (6 bases). CDR1 MNHNS and CDR2 SASEGT come from the germline V gene. This CDR3 has 15 amino acids. V was pared by 5 bases and J by 4 bases, with 17 bases between. The CDR3 is CASSYGSNSPETQYF. The CDR3 DNA sequence: TGTGCCAGCAGTTACGGGAGTAATAGTCCAGAGACCCAGTACTTC.

This clonotype turned up a few times. The chain couples TRBV7-2 to TRBJ2-5; D possibly corresponds to TRBD2 (5 bases). Germline CDR1 and CDR2: SGHTA and FQGNSA. The CDR3 is 14 amino acids. Trimming pared 6 bases from V and 3 bases from J, leaving 14 bases between. The CDR3 region has the DNA TGTGCCAGCAGGAGAAGAGGGAACGAAGAGACCCAGTACTTC. Translation gives CASRRRGNEETQYF.

The CDR3 nucleotides are TGTGCCAGCAGCTTAGGGACACCCTCGTGGACTGAAGCTTTCTTT. This encodes CASSLGTPSWTEAFF. V gene TRBV7-2 combines with J gene TRBJ1-1; maybe TRBD1 (5 bases). The ends were cut back, 1 base at V and 5 bases at J, with 14 bases in the middle. The CDR3 sequence is 15 residues long. Germline V lookup: CDR1 SGHTA, CDR2 FQGNSA.

The chain employs TRBV18 and TRBJ2-5, with D uncertain. V shed 1 base and J shed 0 bases, with 9 bases lying between them. Looked up from germline, CDR1 is KGHSH and CDR2 is LQKENI. The CDR3 covers 15 residues. DNA of the CDR3: TGTGCCAGCTCACCACGTACTACGTACCAAGAGACCCAGTACTTC. Residues: CASSPRTTYQETQYF.

This chain links TRBV29-1 with TRBJ1-1; unclear D gene. Trimming took 4 bases from V and 0 from J, leaving 6 bases between them. The CDR3 covers 12 residues. Germline V lookup: CDR1 SQVTM, CDR2 ANQGSEA. The CDR3 loop is CSVGHLNTEAFF. The CDR3 region has the DNA TGCAGCGTTGGACATCTGAACACTGAAGCTTTCTTT.

The V call is TRBV20-1, the J call TRBJ1-1; D uncertain. Per the germline V gene, CDR1 is DFQATT and CDR2 is SNEGSKA (reference sequence). The CDR3 runs to 11 residues. V lost 6 bases, J lost 3 bases, and 8 bases lay in between. This chain's CDR3 is CSASSYTEAFF. CDR3 in DNA: TGCAGTGCCTCTTCGTACACTGAAGCTTTCTTT.